Presented here are 31 T cell receptor beta chains from one specimen sequenced in a study of shared clonotypes between healthy human individuals. The data were produced by immunoSEQ multiplex PCR, yet TCRdb's version contains in-frame clones alone and is incomplete. The profile shows over 2 million clones, 85% to 95% of them singletons. Source material: naive CD4+ T cells sorted from blood. Subset here: CD45RA+ positively selected. These receptors came from a man aged 18-30 years in good health.

This rearrangement joins TRBV6-5 to TRBJ2-3; D remains ambiguous. The CDR3 loop spans 13 amino acids. The germline CDR1 and CDR2 sequences are MNHEY and SVGAGI. V lost 6 bases to trimming and J lost 0 bases, with 7 bases between them. For the CDR3, the DNA is TGTGCCAGCAGAATTCCTAGCACAGATACGCAGTATTTT. This translates into CASRIPSTDTQYF.

This clone was found once. The gene calls are TRBV19 and TRBJ1-1; TRBD1 matches 8 bases. This CDR3 is 15 amino acids long. The V segment lost 8 bases and the J segment 5 bases; nucleotides outside the gene matches: 13. The germline gives CDR1 LNHDA, CDR2 SQIVND (reference sequence). For the CDR3, the DNA is TGTGCCAGTGGGCACGGGACAGGCCTGGGGACTGAAGCTTTCTTT. This sequence encodes CASGHGTGLGTEAFF.

This chain joins TRBV6-6 and TRBJ2-3, with 8 nucleotides matching TRBD2. The ends lost 7 bases at V and 3 bases at J; junction bases unmatched: 6. The germline V gene has CDR1 MNHNY and CDR2 SVGAGI (reference sequence). This CDR3 contains 14 residues. The CDR3 is CASTSGGPTDTQYF. The DNA for the CDR3 is TGTGCCAGCACCTCGGGGGGGCCAACAGATACGCAGTATTTT.

Note on this clone: Additional DNA sequences in this sample encode the identical CDR3. The chain recombines TRBV6-6 with TRBJ1-4; the D gene is possibly TRBD1 (6 bases). The ends were cut back, 6 bases at V and 1 base at J, with 9 bases in the middle. CDR3 length: 14 amino acids. Germline V gene data show CDR1 as MNHNY and CDR2 as SVGAGI (reference sequence). CDR3 bases: TGTGCCAGCAGCCTACAGGGAACTAATGAAAAACTGTTTTTT. Translating gives CASSLQGTNEKLFF.

Note on this clone: Other DNA sequences in the sample encode the same CDR3. This sequence joins TRBV5-1 and TRBJ1-1; D is perhaps TRBD1 (6 bases). The germline V gene has CDR1 SGHRS and CDR2 YFSETQ. The CDR3 has 13 residues. V lost 1 base to trimming and J lost 5 bases, with 9 bases between them. The CDR3 region is CASSLTGSTEAFF. The CDR3 bases are TGCGCCAGCAGCTTGACAGGGTCGACTGAAGCTTTCTTT. Complete variable domain (other parts from reference TRBV5-1 and TRBJ1-1): KAGVTQTPRYLIKTRGQQVTLSCSPISGHRSVSWYQQTPGQGLQFLFEYFSETQRNKGNFPGRFSGRQFSNSRSEMNVSTLELGDSALYLCASSLTGSTEAFFGQGTRLTVV.

The chain is built from TRBV7-2 and TRBJ1-2; 8 bases align to TRBD1. V shed 2 bases and J 8 bases; nucleotides not matched to a gene: 1. The CDR3 runs 12 residues. CDR1 is SGHTA and CDR2 is FQGNSA in the germline V gene. The CDR3 loop is CASSLQGAGYTF. For the CDR3, the DNA is TGTGCCAGCAGCTTACAGGGGGCCGGCTACACCTTC.

The chain links TRBV9 to TRBJ2-2; TRBD1 agrees at 7 bases. Germline lookup yields CDR1 SGDLS and CDR2 YYNGEE. CDR3 size: 17 residues. The J segment lost 0 bases and the V segment lost 3 bases, leaving 8 bases of the junction unmatched. DNA of the CDR3: TGTGCCAGCAGCGCAAGAACCGGGACAGCGAACACCGGGGAGCTGTTTTTT. It codes for CASSARTGTANTGELFF.

The genes are TRBV10-1 and TRBJ2-5; D unresolved. Germline assignment: CDR1 WNHNN and CDR2 SYGVQD (reference sequence). The length of the CDR3 is 13 residues. Between the trimmed V and J ends, which lost 3 bases and 5 bases, there was a span of 10 bases. The CDR3 protein is CASSERVSETQYF. CDR3 bases: TGCGCCAGCAGTGAAAGGGTTTCCGAGACCCAGTACTTC.

The rearrangement links TRBV6-1 to TRBJ1-5; TRBD1 matches 8 bases. V gave up 8 bases and J gave up 4 bases; unmatched junction bases: 10. CDR1 is MNHNS, CDR2 SASEGT, per germline. This CDR3 region has 15 residues. CDR3 nucleotides: TGTGCCAGCGTCAACCTTGACAGGGGAAATCAGCCCCAGCATTTT. This gives the protein CASVNLDRGNQPQHF.

The chain recombines TRBV11-2 with TRBJ1-2, with 10 bases identical to TRBD1. The germline V gene has CDR1 SGHAT and CDR2 FQNNGV. Trimming cost V 1 base and J 7 bases; bases outside gene matches: 9. This CDR3 spans 16 amino acids. For the CDR3, the DNA is TGTGCCAGCAGCTTAGCCCGGACAGGGGGATATGGTGGCTACACCTTC. It specifies CASSLARTGGYGGYTF.

The chain recombines TRBV9 with TRBJ1-6; a possible D gene is TRBD1 (5 bases). The germline gives CDR1 SGDLS, CDR2 YYNGEE. There are 14 residues in the CDR3. Trimming cost V 5 bases and J 10 bases, with 16 bases left between them. CDR3 protein: CASSAGRGTSPLHF. CDR3 nucleotide sequence: TGTGCCAGCAGTGCCGGGAGGGGCACATCACCCCTCCACTTT.

The table lists this clone with a count of one. Here the CDR3 reads CASARAFSYEQYF. As DNA, the CDR3 is TGTGCCAGCGCCCGGGCTTTTTCCTACGAGCAGTACTTC. This chain uses TRBV2 with TRBJ2-7; D gene unclear. Germline values: CDR1 SNHLY, CDR2 FYNNEI. Trimming removed 8 bases from V and 1 base from J, with 12 bases in between. This CDR3 contains 13 residues.

A note on this clone: The same CDR3 also results from other DNA sequences found in this sample. The CDR3 loop reads CASSLVPGTDTQYF. CDR3 in DNA: TGCGCCAGCAGCTTGGTTCCAGGCACAGATACGCAGTATTTT. V and J are TRBV5-1 and TRBJ2-3; D gene uncertain. Germline assignment: CDR1 SGHRS and CDR2 YFSETQ. The CDR3 consists of 14 residues. V lost 0 bases and J 1 base, leaving 6 bases between the germline ends.

CDR3 in DNA: TGTGCCAGCTCACCGGACGTCAGGGGGGCGTACTTC. It specifies CASSPDVRGAYF. The V gene is TRBV18, the J gene TRBJ2-7, with D perhaps matching TRBD1 (7 bases). Germline V gene data show CDR1 as KGHSH and CDR2 as LQKENI. CDR3 size: 12 residues. Between the trimmed V and J ends, which lost 3 bases and 12 bases, there was a span of 15 bases.

The chain carries TRBV4-1 and TRBJ1-4; D may be TRBD1 (5 bases). The CDR3 totals 14 residues. CDR1 MGHRA and CDR2 YSYEKL come from the germline V gene. With 7 bases removed from V and 6 bases from J, the gap between germline ends came to 15 bases. CDR3 residues: CASTLIGGYEKLFF. DNA for the CDR3: TGCGCCAGCACCCTCATCGGGGGTTATGAAAAACTGTTTTTT.

The chain carries TRBV5-4 and TRBJ2-6, with D possibly matching TRBD1 (6 bases). Germline V gene sequence: CDR1 SGHNT, CDR2 YYREEE (reference sequence). There are 15 residues in the CDR3. Trimming left V 3 bases short and J 14 bases short, with 21 bases between. The CDR3 sequence is CASSSPIRDTQILTF. For the CDR3, the DNA is TGTGCCAGCAGCTCACCGATCCGGGACACCCAGATCCTGACTTTC.

This rearrangement joins TRBV12-2 to TRBJ2-7; no DNA check was done on the table's D call, TRBD2. TRBV12-2 is flagged as a pseudogene. CDR3 length: 14 amino acids. The CDR3 nucleotides are TGTGCAAGTCGCTTAGACACCTTAGCCCACGAGCAGTACTTC. This codes for CASRLDTLAHEQYF.

This rearrangement joins TRBV30 to TRBJ1-1, with D hard to call. The germline V gene encodes CDR1 GTSNPN and CDR2 SVGIG (reference sequence). V lost 4 bases and J 0 bases, leaving 18 bases between the germline ends. The CDR3 runs to 16 residues. CDR3 in amino acids: CAWIRPTSLMNTEAFF. The CDR3 DNA reads TGTGCCTGGATAAGGCCAACCTCCCTCATGAACACTGAAGCTTTCTTT.

The CDR3 protein is CASSLVGGGRVNTEAFF. Here the CDR3 DNA reads TGTGCCAGCAGCTTAGTGGGAGGGGGAAGGGTGAACACTGAAGCTTTCTTT. The genes are TRBV11-2 and TRBJ1-1; perhaps TRBD1 as D (6 bases). Trimming shortened V by 1 base and J by 0 bases, and 15 bases separated the two germline ends. Germline V gene data show CDR1 as SGHAT and CDR2 as FQNNGV. The CDR3 is 17 amino acids.

The chain joins TRBV10-2 to TRBJ2-2; D is uncertain. CDR3 length: 13 amino acids. Germline CDR1 WSHSY, CDR2 SAAADI. The germline V and J ends were trimmed by 8 bases and 3 bases, with 10 bases remaining between them. CDR3 in amino acids: CASQPQHTGELFF. As DNA, the CDR3 is TGCGCCAGCCAACCCCAGCACACCGGGGAGCTGTTTTTT.

The chain joins TRBV15 to TRBJ2-7, with TRBD2 as a possible D gene (6 bases). Deletions cut 0 bases from V and 3 bases from J, with 9 bases between. The CDR3 contains 14 residues. Germline V gene data show CDR1 as LNHNV and CDR2 as YYDKDF (reference sequence). The CDR3 DNA is TGTGCCACCAGCAGAGACCGACTAGACTACGAGCAGTACTTC. Protein: CATSRDRLDYEQYF.

The chain recombines TRBV9 with TRBJ2-7; D tentatively reads TRBD1 or TRBD2 (7 bases each). V lost 0 bases to trimming and J lost 2 bases, with 12 bases between them. Germline V gene lookup returns CDR1 SGDLS and CDR2 YYNGEE. CDR3 length equals 15 residues. Here the CDR3 reads CASSVGQGGTYEQYF. CDR3 nucleotides: TGTGCCAGCAGCGTAGGGCAGGGGGGGACCTACGAGCAGTACTTC.

The genes are TRBV10-2 and TRBJ2-7, with 11 bases identical to TRBD2. Germline assignment: CDR1 WSHSY and CDR2 SAAADI. V lost 1 base and J lost 6; bases outside the gene matches: 8. The CDR3 is 16 residues long. CDR3 DNA: TGCGCCAGCAGTGAGTTGTCTAGCGGGGGGAGAGGCGAGCAGTACTTC. Protein product: CASSELSSGGRGEQYF.

CDR3 in amino acids: CASSRDRDRNEQFF. The CDR3 DNA reads as TGTGCCAGCAGCCGGGACAGGGACCGGAATGAGCAGTTCTTC. The chain uses TRBV5-4 and TRBJ2-1, with TRBD1 matching over 9 bases. The CDR3 is made up of 14 amino acids. Germline V gives CDR1 SGHNT, CDR2 YYREEE (reference sequence). V lost 4 bases, J lost 7 bases, and 6 bases stayed unmatched.

Here the CDR3 reads CASSRYHGYTF. CDR3 bases: TGTGCCAGCAGTCGTTATCATGGCTACACCTTC. The chain is built from TRBV28 and TRBJ1-2; the D is unclear. Germline CDR1 MDHEN, CDR2 SYDVKM. The CDR3 extends over 11 amino acids. Trimming took off 5 bases at V and 6 bases at J, with 7 bases between the two ends.

This chain joins TRBV2 and TRBJ2-5, with 8 bases that match TRBD2. The CDR3 runs 15 residues. With V trimmed by 6 bases and J by 4 bases, 10 bases remained unmatched. CDR1 is SNHLY and CDR2 is FYNNEI in the germline V gene. The CDR3 region has the DNA TGTGCCAGCAGGGTAGAAGCGGGAGCGGCAGAGACCCAGTACTTC. Translation: CASRVEAGAAETQYF.

The chain combines TRBV6-4 with TRBJ2-3, with a possible D match to TRBD1 (6 bases). The CDR3 consists of 14 residues. V was cut by 6 bases and J by 2 bases, with 12 bases left in between. The germline V gene encodes CDR1 MRHNA and CDR2 SNTAGT. The CDR3 coding sequence is TGTGCCAGCAGCGCAGGGACAAACACAGATACGCAGTATTTT. Translated, it gives CASSAGTNTDTQYF.

The chain couples TRBV29-1 to TRBJ2-5; weak D call: TRBD2 (6 bases). The V gene lost 2 bases and the J gene lost 4 bases, with 8 bases spanning the gap. CDR3 length: 12 amino acids. In germline, CDR1 is SQVTM, CDR2 ANQGSEA. This CDR3 reads CSVELEGETQYF. CDR3 sequence (DNA): TGCAGCGTTGAACTGGAGGGAGAGACCCAGTACTTC.

This chain uses TRBV30 with TRBJ1-1; 7 nucleotides match TRBD1. V lost 2 bases and J lost 0; bases outside the gene matches: 9. The CDR3 extends over 16 amino acids. Germline CDR1 is GTSNPN and CDR2 is SVGIG (reference sequence). CDR3 coding DNA: TGTGCCTGGAGTACGGGACAGATCCTCATGAACACTGAAGCTTTCTTT. Translated, it gives CAWSTGQILMNTEAFF.

A word on this clone: One end of the junction is discordant with germline, which a read error may explain. The rearrangement joins TRBV6-6 to TRBJ1-1; D is perhaps TRBD1 (6 bases). The CDR3 is 11 amino acids. Germline V gives CDR1 MNHNY, CDR2 SVGAGI (reference sequence). The CDR3: CASGYREEAFF. The CDR3 region has the DNA TGTGCCAGCGGTTACAGGGAGGAAGCTTTCTTT.

The DNA of the CDR3 is TGTGCCAGCAGTTTATTAGGGGCGTATGGCTACACCTTC. Its translation is CASSLLGAYGYTF. This chain joins TRBV28 and TRBJ1-2, with TRBD1 as a possible D gene (5 bases). Trimming removed 1 base at V and 5 bases at J, with 8 bases between. The germline CDR1 and CDR2 sequences are MDHEN and SYDVKM. The CDR3 runs 13 residues.